This T cell receptor (beta chain) was observed in a study of metastatic and nonmetastatic thyroid tumors. Study at large: Blood and tumor or nodule tissue repertoires from malignant and benign thyroid patients were compared. Findings and caveats of the study: The study reportedly found significantly higher TCR beta diversity in malignant thyroid tumors than benign nodules, in blood and tumor.

TCRdb used MiXCR to call clones anew from the PCR reads. This table holds approximately 29,000 clones, approximately 29% found once. Patients were all untreated before their thyroid surgery. Germline trimming cut 4 bases from V and 5 bases from J; bases unmatched to any gene: 13. The length of the CDR3 is 16 residues. Germline-derived CDR1 and CDR2 are SQVTM and ANQGSEA. This clone was found many times. Its antigen is still unknown. Sequencing was done on a sample of blood. The sequence derives from a female donor with papillary thyroid cancer or a benign thyroid nodule (not recorded which). Some clones in this sample may be carry-over from other donors' samples. The rearrangement uses TRBV29-1 and TRBJ2-7; 11 bases match TRBD2. The CDR3 DNA is TGCAGCGTTGTAGAGACTAGCGGGAAATTCGTCCACGAGCAGTACTTC. Translating it yields CSVVETSGKFVHEQYF.